This T cell receptor beta chain was sequenced for a study of OX40 agonist ivuxolimab in advanced cancers. Produced via immunoSEQ multiplex PCR; TCRdb's table is partial and in-frame only. Of 72,000 or so clones listed, about 86% are singletons. This material consisted of CD4+ or CD8+ T cells sorted from blood, taken in a trial of the OX40 agonist ivuxolimab. This clonotype originated in an adult with an advanced solid tumor such as melanoma, head and neck, liver or kidney cancer.

CDR3: CASSTGRGGTDTQYF. For the CDR3, the DNA is TGTGCCAGCTCTACCGGAAGGGGCGGAACAGATACGCAGTATTTT. This chain connects TRBV18 to TRBJ2-3; possible D gene TRBD1, 5 bases. This CDR3 region has 15 residues. Trimming cost V 6 bases and J 3 bases, with 16 bases left between them. The germline CDR1 and CDR2 sequences are KGHSH and LQKENI.